These 27 T cell receptor beta chains originate from one sample sequenced in a study of T cells after posttransplantation cyclophosphamide. The data were produced by immunoSEQ multiplex PCR, yet TCRdb's version contains in-frame clones alone and is incomplete. Of tens of thousands of clones in the sample, around 93% are singletons; the top ten hold roughly 3%. The sequencing sample was made of PBMCs. All receptors come from a woman between 25 and 40 years old in good health and a related stem cell transplant donor.

The genes are TRBV4-1 and TRBJ1-2, with D possibly TRBD1 on 5 matching bases. V lost 2 bases and J lost 4, with 17 bases in between. The V gene's germline CDR1 is MGHRA and CDR2 YSYEKL. The CDR3 has 16 amino acids. This chain's CDR3 is CASSQPRQGRVYGYTF. CDR3 coding DNA: TGCGCCAGCAGCCAACCCAGGCAGGGACGGGTCTATGGCTACACCTTC.

As to this clone: Other nucleotide sequences from this sample produce the same CDR3. This rearrangement joins TRBV19 to TRBJ1-2, with D unclear. The CDR3 is 12 amino acids. The V gene lost 6 bases and the J gene lost 4 bases, with 9 bases spanning the gap. Germline CDR1 reads LNHDA; CDR2 reads SQIVND (reference sequence). This CDR3 reads CASRSVSYGYTF. In DNA, the CDR3 is TGTGCCAGTAGGTCCGTTAGCTATGGCTACACCTTC.

This chain links TRBV2 with TRBJ1-2; D ambiguous. CDR3 size: 13 residues. The germline V gene has CDR1 SNHLY and CDR2 FYNNEI. Trimming left V 1 base short and J 8 bases short, with 11 bases between. CDR3 sequence: CASSEGRVEGYTF. The CDR3 DNA follows: TGTGCCAGCAGTGAAGGGCGGGTCGAAGGCTACACCTTC.

The chain has TRBV15 and TRBJ1-5, with unresolved D. The CDR3 is 12 residues long. Germline-derived CDR1 and CDR2 are LNHNV and YYDKDF (reference sequence). The V gene lost 2 bases and the J gene lost 3 bases, with 2 bases spanning the gap. The CDR3 loop is CATSRPNQPQHF. The CDR3 DNA reads as TGTGCCACCAGCAGACCCAATCAGCCCCAGCATTTT. The full variable domain, completed using reference TRBV15 and TRBJ1-5, is DAMVIQNPRYQVTQFGKPVTLSCSQTLNHNVMYWYQQKSSQAPKLLFHYYDKDFNNEADTPDNFQSRRPNTSFCFLDIRSPGLGDTAMYLCATSRPNQPQHFGDGTRLSIL.

This chain links TRBV9 with TRBJ2-2; 11 bases match TRBD1. This CDR3 has 16 residues. Germline CDR1 and CDR2: SGDLS and YYNGEE. Unmatched junction bases numbered 4, after V lost 2 bases and J lost 4 bases. DNA for the CDR3: TGTGCCAGCAGCGTGGTGGACAGGGGGCTCACCGGGGAGCTGTTTTTT. Amino acid sequence: CASSVVDRGLTGELFF.

This sequence joins TRBV6-5 and TRBJ1-5; D uncertain. Germline loops: CDR1 MNHEY, CDR2 SVGAGI. The CDR3 length is 13 residues. With 4 bases removed from V and 5 bases from J, the gap between germline ends came to 9 bases. The CDR3 DNA reads as TGTGCCAGCAGTTTCCGACAACATCAGCCCCAGCATTTT. It encodes CASSFRQHQPQHF.

This chain uses TRBV15 with TRBJ1-2, with TRBD1 identical over 9 bases. Germline V gene lookup returns CDR1 LNHNV and CDR2 YYDKDF (reference sequence). The CDR3 is 15 amino acids. V gave up 1 base and J gave up 7 bases; unmatched junction bases: 7. CDR3 nucleotides: TGTGCCACCAGCAGAGGAGGGACAGGGTGGGTTGGCTACACCTTC. It codes for CATSRGGTGWVGYTF.

This clone was seen a few times. The V and J genes are TRBV7-2 and TRBJ2-1, with D unresolved. Per the germline V gene, CDR1 is SGHTA and CDR2 is FQGNSA. The CDR3 covers 15 residues. Trimming took off 1 base at V and 9 bases at J, with 16 bases between the two ends. CDR3 in DNA: TGTGCCAGCAGCTTAGAAGTGGGCGGCGCAGGTGAGCAGTTCTTC. Its translation: CASSLEVGGAGEQFF.

This chain connects TRBV18 to TRBJ2-3, with TRBD2 matching 8 bases. V dropped 0 bases and J dropped 0; count of bases not matched to a gene: 5. Germline values: CDR1 KGHSH, CDR2 LQKENI. The CDR3 sequence is 17 residues long. CDR3 bases: TGTGCCAGCTCACCACCCCGGGGGGGTACTAGCACAGATACGCAGTATTTT. As protein: CASSPPRGGTSTDTQYF.

The chain recombines TRBV19 with TRBJ2-5, with 8 bases that match TRBD1. The CDR3 runs 15 residues. V dropped 5 bases and J dropped 1; count of bases not matched to a gene: 6. Germline CDR1 is LNHDA and CDR2 is SQIVND (reference sequence). The CDR3 is CASSEDRVTQETQYF. Here the CDR3 DNA reads TGTGCCAGTAGTGAGGACAGGGTTACCCAAGAGACCCAGTACTTC.

The sample holds a few counts of this clone. The rearrangement uses TRBV27 and TRBJ1-6; D is perhaps TRBD1 (6 bases). V lost 6 bases, J lost 4 bases, and 10 bases lay in between. The CDR3 length is 14 residues. The germline V gene encodes CDR1 MNHEY and CDR2 SMNVEV (reference sequence). The CDR3 spells CASRQGLYNSPLHF. CDR3 nucleotide sequence: TGTGCCAGCAGACAGGGCCTATATAATTCACCCCTCCACTTT.

This clone showed up just once. The chain couples TRBV7-7 to TRBJ2-5, with TRBD2 as a possible D gene (7 bases). The V end lost 5 bases, the J end lost 4 bases, and 20 bases lay between the germline ends. Germline values: CDR1 SSHAT, CDR2 FNYEAQ (reference sequence). The CDR3 loop spans 16 amino acids. The CDR3 nucleotides are TGTGCCAGCAGCCTCCTTGGCGGGGGCTTAGGAGAGACCCAGTACTTC. Translated, it gives CASSLLGGGLGETQYF.

The chain couples TRBV11-2 to TRBJ1-1; 8 bases are shared with TRBD1. The CDR3 has 20 amino acids. The V and J ends lost 0 bases and 0 bases, in that order; junction bases with no gene match: 15. CDR1 is SGHAT and CDR2 is FQNNGV in the germline V gene. CDR3 sequence reads: CASSLDLRTGPREMNTEAFF. The CDR3 DNA follows: TGTGCCAGCAGCTTAGACCTCCGGACAGGGCCGAGGGAGATGAACACTGAAGCTTTCTTT. The variable domain in full, with the rest retrieved from reference TRBV11-2 and TRBJ1-1, is EAGVAQSPRYKIIEKRQSVAFWCNPISGHATLYWYQQILGQGPKLLIQFQNNGVVDDSQLPKDRFSAERLKGVDSTLKIQPAKLEDSAVYLCASSLDLRTGPREMNTEAFFGQGTRLTVV.

The V call is TRBV5-1, the J call TRBJ1-1; 7 nucleotides line up with TRBD1. Trimming removed 3 bases from V and 1 base from J; junction bases left unmatched: 3. CDR1 SGHRS and CDR2 YFSETQ come from the germline V gene. The CDR3 length is 14 residues. CDR3 region: CASSSGTENTEAFF. The CDR3 DNA reads TGCGCCAGCAGCTCCGGGACAGAGAACACTGAAGCTTTCTTT.

As regards this clone: Other DNA sequences within the sample encode an identical CDR3. V usage is TRBV27 and J usage is TRBJ2-7, with unresolved D. Germline V gene lookup returns CDR1 MNHEY and CDR2 SMNVEV (reference sequence). The germline V and J ends were trimmed by 6 bases and 5 bases, with 11 bases remaining between them. The CDR3 sequence is 12 residues long. The CDR3 region is CASSLNLHEQYF. The CDR3 DNA is TGTGCCAGCAGCTTAAATCTCCACGAGCAGTACTTC.

J is TRBJ1-1 and V is TRBV18; TRBD1 is a possible D gene (6 bases). The germline V gene has CDR1 KGHSH and CDR2 LQKENI. Trimming took off 3 bases at V and 4 bases at J, with 15 bases between the two ends. This CDR3 is built from 15 residues. The CDR3 DNA reads TGTGCCAGCTCACCCGTGGGGGGGGCGGGCACTGAAGCTTTCTTT. It encodes CASSPVGGAGTEAFF.

The J gene is TRBJ2-7, the V gene TRBV6-1; D call uncertain. Trimming shortened V by 1 base and J by 0 bases, and 7 bases separated the two germline ends. The CDR3 length is 14 residues. Germline-derived CDR1 and CDR2 are MNHNS and SASEGT. The CDR3 sequence is CASSEVPDSYEQYF. The CDR3 DNA reads TGTGCCAGCAGTGAAGTCCCAGACTCCTACGAGCAGTACTTC.

This sequence joins TRBV5-6 and TRBJ2-1; TRBD2 aligns across 7 bases. CDR3 length equals 14 residues. Losses at the gene ends were 0 bases for V and 6 bases for J; bases not matched to a gene: 3. Germline lookup yields CDR1 SGHDT and CDR2 YYEEEE. CDR3 protein: CASSLGLASNEQFF. The CDR3 bases are TGTGCCAGCAGCTTGGGACTAGCATCCAATGAGCAGTTCTTC. Looking up the rest from reference TRBV5-6 and TRBJ2-1 gives the full variable domain: DAGVTQSPTHLIKTRGQQVTLRCSPKSGHDTVSWYQQALGQGPQFIFQYYEEEERQRGNFPDRFSGHQFPNYSSELNVNALLLGDSALYLCASSLGLASNEQFFGPGTRLTVL.

This clone was seen once. The chain links TRBV11-3 to TRBJ2-7, with D perhaps assigned TRBD1 or TRBD2 (6 bases each). Germline V gene data show CDR1 as SGHNT and CDR2 as YENEEA. The CDR3 runs to 14 residues. Deletions cut 1 base from V and 5 bases from J, with 12 bases between. CDR3 DNA sequence: TGTGCCAGCAGCTTAGGGGATAGGGGGGACGAGCAGTACTTC. Its protein product is CASSLGDRGDEQYF. The full variable domain, rest sourced from reference TRBV11-3 and TRBJ2-7, is EAGVVQSPRYKIIEKKQPVAFWCNPISGHNTLYWYLQNLGQGPELLIRYENEEAVDDSQLPKDRFSAERLKGVDSTLKIQPAELGDSAVYLCASSLGDRGDEQYFGPGTRLTVT.

The chain is built from TRBV6-1 and TRBJ1-3; 9 nucleotides agree with TRBD1. V was clipped by 1 base and J by 2 bases; unmatched bases: 0. The CDR3 sequence is 15 residues long. The V gene's germline CDR1 is MNHNS and CDR2 SASEGT. The DNA for the CDR3 is TGTGCCAGCAGTGAAGACAGGGGGCCTGGAAACACCATATATTTT. Amino acid sequence: CASSEDRGPGNTIYF.

This clone was picked up a small number of times. This rearrangement joins TRBV18 to TRBJ1-6, with D tentatively TRBD1 (6 bases). The ends were cut back, 3 bases at V and 5 bases at J, with 14 bases in the middle. Looked up from germline, CDR1 is KGHSH and CDR2 is LQKENI. The CDR3 totals 16 residues. CDR3: CASSPEQGLNNSPLHF. In nucleotides, the CDR3 is TGTGCCAGCTCACCTGAACAGGGTTTGAATAATTCACCCCTCCACTTT.

This chain connects TRBV18 to TRBJ2-7; D gene unclear. V was cut by 2 bases and J by 6 bases, with 20 bases left in between. This CDR3 has 16 amino acids. Germline assignment: CDR1 KGHSH and CDR2 LQKENI. The CDR3 DNA is TGTGCCAGCTCACCAGACGGACCGCTTAGTACCATCGAGCAGTACTTC. Its translation is CASSPDGPLSTIEQYF.

The rearrangement joins TRBV19 to TRBJ1-2; 7 bases agree with TRBD1. Germline V gene data show CDR1 as LNHDA and CDR2 as SQIVND (reference sequence). The CDR3 consists of 14 residues. Trimming at V came to 3 bases and at J to 7 bases, leaving 8 bases not matched to a gene. The CDR3 DNA is TGTGCCAGTAGTATCGGGGTAGGGGGCTTTGGCTACACCTTC. Translating gives CASSIGVGGFGYTF.

The chain has TRBV27 and TRBJ2-3; D is ambiguous. V was pared by 4 bases and J by 1 base, with 12 bases between. CDR1 and CDR2 from the germline V gene are MNHEY and SMNVEV (reference sequence). The CDR3 sequence is 15 residues long. The CDR3 sequence: CASSSGWQRTDTQYF. The CDR3 nucleotides read TGTGCCAGCAGTTCCGGTTGGCAGCGCACAGATACGCAGTATTTT.

The chain combines TRBV5-8 with TRBJ2-3; TRBD2 aligns across 7 bases. This CDR3 is built from 13 residues. The germline V gene encodes CDR1 SGHTS and CDR2 YDEGEE. V shed 4 bases and J 3 bases; nucleotides not matched to a gene: 2. The CDR3 DNA reads TGTGCCAGCAGCGGACTAGGTACAGATACGCAGTATTTT. It codes for CASSGLGTDTQYF.

This sequence joins TRBV5-8 and TRBJ2-2; no definite D call. CDR1 SGHTS and CDR2 YDEGEE come from the germline V gene. This CDR3 is 17 amino acids long. V was pared by 0 bases and J by 4 bases, with 16 bases between. The CDR3 DNA reads as TGTGCCAGCAGCTTGGCCGCCAGATTTGGGGTCACCGGGGAGCTGTTTTTT. Amino acid sequence: CASSLAARFGVTGELFF.

This chain joins TRBV29-1 and TRBJ2-1; 7 bases are a match to TRBD2. Per germline, CDR1 SQVTM and CDR2 ANQGSEA. V trimming: 4 bases; J trimming: 0 bases; junction bases outside the gene matches: 12. This CDR3 has 17 amino acids. The CDR3, as DNA: TGCAGCGTTGTCGGTCTGGGGGGGAAAAGCTCCTACAATGAGCAGTTCTTC. Its protein product is CSVVGLGGKSSYNEQFF.